This is a list of T cell receptor beta chains from one sample in a study of cytotoxic CD8 clonotypes in ibrutinib-treated CLL. Profiled with immunoSEQ multiplex PCR; TCRdb holds only in-frame clones, not every one. Of roughly 200,000 clones in the sample, 55% to 85% are singletons; the top ten hold around 15%. The sequencing used PBMCs, collected after 24 months of ibrutinib treatment. The source of these receptors is a human donor with chronic lymphocytic leukemia. CDR3s include the opening cysteine and the closing phenylalanine or tryptophan. D genes are given only for firm matches. The size entry is marked missing in some rows and otherwise reads once, few, many or a size class.

D	V	size	J	DNA	CDR3
NA	TRBV7-9	NA	TRBJ2-1	TGTGCCAGCAGCTTAGCTGCGGGGGACCTAAGGGGGGAGCAGTTCTTC	CASSLAAGDLRGEQFF
NA	TRBV25-1	NA	TRBJ1-1	TGTGCCAGCAGTGACCTCGACTATCGAATGGGGGAGAACACTGAAGCTTTCTTT	CASSDLDYRMGENTEAFF
NA	TRBV28	NA	TRBJ2-1	TGTGCCAGCACCAAGGCACGGGACGGCAACAATGAGCAGTTCTTC	CASTKARDGNNEQFF
TRBD2	TRBV2	NA	TRBJ2-7	TGTGCCAGCAGCCTAGCGGGAGTAGCCGAGCAGTACTTC	CASSLAGVAEQYF
NA	TRBV10-1	NA	TRBJ2-1	TGCGCCAGCAGCGCGGGACGCTCAGGAGCGGGTGAGCAGTTCTTC	CASSAGRSGAGEQFF
TRBD1	TRBV18	few	TRBJ2-7	TGTGCCAGCTCACCAAGGGCAGGGGGAGACTACGAGCAGTACTTC	CASSPRAGGDYEQYF
NA	TRBV2	NA	TRBJ2-5	TGTGCCAGCAGTGAACCGCCGACAACAGAAAACCCTAAGCCGACCCAGTACTTC	CASSEPPTTENPKPTQYF
NA	TRBV30	few	TRBJ1-5	TGTGCCTGGAGTGACGGGGGAAATCAGCCCCAGCATTTT	CAWSDGGNQPQHF
TRBD1	TRBV18	NA	TRBJ1-5	TGTGCCAGCTCAACTAGACAGGGGGATTTACCCCAGCATTTT	CASSTRQGDLPQHF
NA	TRBV4-2	few	TRBJ1-5	TGTGCCAGCAGCCAAGATCGGTTTCAGGGGAGTCAGCCCCAGCATTTT	CASSQDRFQGSQPQHF
NA	TRBV7-2	NA	TRBJ2-7	TGTGCCAGCAGCTTAGCGAGGGCAGGTCCCTACGAGCAGTACTTC	CASSLARAGPYEQYF
TRBD1	TRBV11-2	NA	TRBJ2-7	TGTGCCAGCAGCTTAGGTAGGGGGCTCTACGAGCAGTACTTC	CASSLGRGLYEQYF
TRBD2	TRBV29-1	NA	TRBJ2-1	TGCAGCGCGAGCCTAGCGGGAATGAATGAGCAGTTCTTC	CSASLAGMNEQFF
NA	TRBV7-8	NA	TRBJ1-1	TGTGCCAGCAGCTTAGTACGGGCGGTGAACACTGAAGCTTTCTTT	CASSLVRAVNTEAFF
TRBD1	TRBV4-1	NA	TRBJ2-7	TGCGCCAGCACCTATACGACAGGGACAGTCCACGAGCAGTACTTC	CASTYTTGTVHEQYF
NA	TRBV5-5	NA	TRBJ2-3	TGTGCCAGCAGTCCGGACAACCCCACAGATACGCAGTATTTT	CASSPDNPTDTQYF
TRBD2	TRBV7-2	NA	TRBJ2-2	TGTGCCAGCAGCTGGACTAGCGGGGGAAACACCGGGGAGCTGTTTTTT	CASSWTSGGNTGELFF
TRBD1	TRBV9	medium-sized	TRBJ2-7	TGTGCCAGCTCCGGGACAGCAGACTACGAGCAGTACTTC	CASSGTADYEQYF
NA	TRBV11-1	NA	TRBJ2-1	TGTGCCAGCAGCTCGGGTCGGACTACGAGTGAGCAGTTCTTC	CASSSGRTTSEQFF
NA	TRBV5-4	NA	TRBJ2-7	TGTGCCAGCAGCTCCGCGACAGTAACCTACGAGCAGTACTTC	CASSSATVTYEQYF
TRBD2	TRBV4-2	NA	TRBJ2-1	TGTGCCAGCAGCCAAGAGGCGGCTAGCGGGAGCAATGAGCAGTTCTTC	CASSQEAASGSNEQFF
NA	TRBV11-3	NA	TRBJ2-2	TGTGCCAGCAGGAAGAACACCGGGGAGCTGTTTTTT	CASRKNTGELFF
NA	TRBV7-2	few	TRBJ2-5	TGTGCCAGCAGCCTGCACCCTAGTTCCGAGACCCAGTACTTC	CASSLHPSSETQYF
TRBD1	TRBV28	once	TRBJ1-4	TGTGCCAGCAGCTGGACAGGGACTAATGAAAAACTGTTTTTT	CASSWTGTNEKLFF
NA	TRBV28	NA	TRBJ2-7	TGTGCCAGCAGGGTGGGACATCGCTACGAGCAGTACTTC	CASRVGHRYEQYF
NA	TRBV6-5	NA	TRBJ2-7	TGTGCCAGCAGTTACTCGAGGCAACTAGGGAGGGAGCAGTACTTC	CASSYSRQLGREQYF
TRBD2	TRBV6-1	few	TRBJ2-7	TGTGCCAGCATGGCGGGAGCCAACTACGAGCAGTACTTC	CASMAGANYEQYF